This T cell receptor (beta chain) was found in a study of blood T cell repertoires in COVID-19. Only in-frame clones appear in the TCRdb table, and some are missing; sequencing was by immunoSEQ multiplex PCR. Among a few hundred thousand clones listed, around 90% were seen once. Clinical histories supplied by participants themselves formed the basis of cohort assignment. Exposed participants came across a COVID-19 case within 2 weeks before study entry. This CDR3 comprises 11 residues. Trimming took 5 bases from V and 8 from J; bases not matched to a gene: 5. Germline-derived CDR1 and CDR2 are DFQATT and SNEGSKA (reference sequence).

Specimen: PBMCs or T cells enriched from blood (not recorded which). V and J are TRBV20-1 and TRBJ1-1, with 7 bases identical to TRBD1. The sequence came from a man aged 30-40 years who had been exposed to COVID-19. CDR3 region: CSAAGTAEAFF. The CDR3 region has the DNA TGCAGTGCTGCCGGGACAGCCGAAGCTTTCTTT.